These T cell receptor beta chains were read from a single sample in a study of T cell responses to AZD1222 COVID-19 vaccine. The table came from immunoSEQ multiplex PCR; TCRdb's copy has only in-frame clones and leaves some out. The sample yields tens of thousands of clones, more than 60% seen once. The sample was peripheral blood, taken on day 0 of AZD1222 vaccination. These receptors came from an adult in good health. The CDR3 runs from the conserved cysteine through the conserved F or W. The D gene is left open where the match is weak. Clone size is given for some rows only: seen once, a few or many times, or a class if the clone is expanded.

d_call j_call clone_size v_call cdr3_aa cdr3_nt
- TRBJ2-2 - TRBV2 CASRRQTGELFF TGTGCCAGCAGGAGACAAACCGGGGAGCTGTTTTTT
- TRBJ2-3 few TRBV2 CASSEQRGTDTQYF TGTGCCAGCAGTGAGCAGCGCGGCACAGATACGCAGTATTTT
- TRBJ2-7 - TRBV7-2 CASSRDKSSYEQYF TGTGCCAGCAGCCGGGACAAAAGCTCCTACGAGCAGTACTTC
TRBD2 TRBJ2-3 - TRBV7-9 CASSWRGGDTQYF TGTGCCAGCAGCTGGCGGGGGGGAGATACGCAGTATTTT
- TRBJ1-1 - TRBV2 CASNWDPNTEAFF TGTGCCAGCAATTGGGACCCGAACACTGAAGCTTTCTTT
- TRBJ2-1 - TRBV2 CATASYNEQFF TGTGCCACCGCCTCCTACAATGAGCAGTTCTTC
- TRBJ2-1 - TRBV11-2 CASSSRVGSRNEQFF TGTGCCAGCAGCTCCAGGGTTGGTAGTCGCAATGAGCAGTTCTTC
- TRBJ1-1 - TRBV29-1 CSVERPQAGVTEAFF TGCAGCGTTGAAAGGCCCCAGGCAGGAGTCACTGAAGCTTTCTTT
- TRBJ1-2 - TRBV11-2 CASSFREDRGYTF TGTGCCAGCAGCTTCCGGGAGGATCGCGGCTACACCTTC
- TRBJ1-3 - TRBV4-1 CASSQAIFSGNTIYF TGCGCCAGCAGCCAAGCTATTTTCTCTGGAAACACCATATATTTT
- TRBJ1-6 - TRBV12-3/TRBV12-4 CASSLTAQSPLHF TGTGCCAGCAGTTTGACAGCCCAATCACCCCTCCACTTT
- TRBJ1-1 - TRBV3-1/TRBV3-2 CASSQDKWGSPEAFF TGTGCCAGCAGCCAGGATAAGTGGGGGTCCCCTGAAGCTTTCTTT
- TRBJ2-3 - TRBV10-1 CASSVSGSTDTQYF TGCGCCAGCAGTGTCAGCGGGAGCACAGATACGCAGTATTTT
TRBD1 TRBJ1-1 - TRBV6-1 CASSEAGGGYEAFF TGTGCCAGCAGTGAGGCAGGGGGAGGGTACGAAGCTTTCTTT
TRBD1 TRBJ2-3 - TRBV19 CASKGQGPTDTQYF TGTGCCAGTAAGGGACAGGGGCCCACAGATACGCAGTATTTT
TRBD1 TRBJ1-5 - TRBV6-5 CASSPDRVQPQHF TGTGCCAGCAGTCCAGACAGGGTTCAGCCCCAGCATTTT
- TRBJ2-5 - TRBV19 CASSLGSFRGETQYF TGTGCCAGTAGCCTCGGGTCGTTTAGAGGGGAGACCCAGTACTTC
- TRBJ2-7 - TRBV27 CASSPPDEQQYF TGTGCCAGCAGTCCCCCGGACGAGCAGCAGTACTTC
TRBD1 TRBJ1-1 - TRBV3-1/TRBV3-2 CASSQNRDRGSEAFF TGTGCCAGCAGCCAAAACCGGGACAGGGGCTCTGAAGCTTTCTTT
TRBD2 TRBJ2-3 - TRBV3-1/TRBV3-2 CASSPGTSGSWGTDTQYF TGTGCCAGCAGCCCCGGGACTAGCGGGAGCTGGGGCACAGATACGCAGTATTTT
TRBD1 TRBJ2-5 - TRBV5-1 CASSLNQGAPQETQYF TGCGCCAGCAGCTTGAATCAGGGGGCTCCCCAAGAGACCCAGTACTTC
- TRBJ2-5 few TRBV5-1 CASSPGRGVQETQYF TGCGCCAGCAGCCCGGGTCGCGGGGTGCAGGAGACCCAGTACTTC
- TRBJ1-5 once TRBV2 CASSVSRFEQPQHF TGTGCCAGCAGTGTTTCACGGTTTGAGCAGCCCCAGCATTTT
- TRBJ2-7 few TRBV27 CASSLRGQFYEQYF TGTGCCAGCAGTTTACGGGGGCAGTTCTACGAGCAGTACTTC